The 32 T cell receptor beta chains presented below share a single source sample, sequenced in a study of yellow fever vaccine responses in identical twins. TCRdb independently ran MiXCR on the RT-PCR reads; one entry per CDR3 protein. This repertoire shows approximately 16,000 distinct CDR3 sequences, approximately 82% found once; its top ten account for about 2%. The sample in question was T cells from blood (PBMCs), unsorted or a sorted subset (not recorded which), obtained before or after yellow fever vaccination (not recorded which). All receptors come from a woman aged 18-30 years who received the yellow fever vaccine.

The rearrangement uses TRBV4-1 and TRBJ1-3; D is unresolved. The germline CDR1 and CDR2 sequences are MGHRA and YSYEKL. V dropped 2 bases and J dropped 0 bases, with 14 bases sitting between them. The CDR3 is 17 residues long. The CDR3 DNA reads as TGCGCCAGCAGCCAAAAGCCCGGTTACAGCTCTGGAAACACCATATATTTT. It specifies CASSQKPGYSSGNTIYF.

V is TRBV2 and J is TRBJ2-7; D ambiguous. This CDR3 has 13 amino acids. Trimming took off 4 bases at V and 2 bases at J, with 9 bases between the two ends. Germline assignment: CDR1 SNHLY and CDR2 FYNNEI. CDR3 sequence reads: CASSGPVAYEQYF. The CDR3 region has the DNA TGTGCCAGCAGTGGGCCGGTTGCCTACGAGCAGTACTTC.

This chain connects TRBV18 to TRBJ2-7; D not resolved. Germline CDR1 and CDR2: KGHSH and LQKENI. V lost 3 bases, J lost 2 bases, and 14 bases lay in between. CDR3 length: 15 residues. This CDR3 is CASSPSATGPYEQYF. The CDR3, as DNA: TGTGCCAGCTCACCGTCGGCGACCGGCCCCTACGAGCAGTACTTC.

Written as DNA, the CDR3 is TGTGCCAGCAGCTTGACGGGACTCCAAAGCTCCTACGAGCAGTACTTC. Residues: CASSLTGLQSSYEQYF. The gene calls are TRBV5-4 and TRBJ2-7, with D perhaps TRBD2 (6 bases). Germline V gene sequence: CDR1 SGHNT, CDR2 YYREEE (reference sequence). The CDR3 has 16 amino acids. V was trimmed by 1 base and J by 0 bases, leaving 14 bases between them.

This chain connects TRBV20-1 to TRBJ2-3, with D possibly matching TRBD2 (7 bases). Germline loops: CDR1 DFQATT, CDR2 SNEGSKA (reference sequence). The CDR3 length is 12 residues. DNA for the CDR3: TGCAGCCGGGGGGCCACGGGGGATACGCAGTATTTT. Translating gives CSRGATGDTQYF.

The V call is TRBV6-2 or TRBV6-3, the J call TRBJ2-7; D ambiguous. There are 16 residues in the CDR3. Germline V gives CDR1 MNHEY, CDR2 SVGEGT. V was trimmed by 0 bases and J by 0 bases, leaving 12 bases between them. The CDR3 DNA reads TGTGCCAGCAGTTACTCGATTACAGTGAGCTCCTACGAGCAGTACTTC. Its protein is CASSYSITVSSYEQYF.

The chain combines TRBV5-1 with TRBJ2-3; 7 positions match TRBD1. Germline CDR1 is SGHRS and CDR2 is YFSETQ. Trimming cost V 0 bases and J 8 bases; bases outside gene matches: 9. The CDR3 contains 15 residues. In nucleotides, the CDR3 is TGCGCCAGCAGCTTGGTGAATATACAGGGGTCTACGCAGTATTTT. Its protein is CASSLVNIQGSTQYF.

The gene calls are TRBV29-1 and TRBJ2-7, with 10 bases aligning to TRBD1. CDR3 length: 13 residues. Losses at the gene ends were 7 bases for V and 1 base for J; bases not matched to a gene: 4. Germline V gives CDR1 SQVTM, CDR2 ANQGSEA. Here the CDR3 DNA reads TGCAGCGGGAGGGACAGGGGTTCCTACGAGCAGTACTTC. Its protein is CSGRDRGSYEQYF.

This chain connects TRBV7-2 to TRBJ2-5; D not certain. In germline, CDR1 is SGHTA, CDR2 FQGNSA. This CDR3 spans 14 amino acids. Trimming removed 5 bases at V and 3 bases at J, with 13 bases between. This CDR3 reads CASSPGWTKETQYF. CDR3 nucleotide sequence: TGTGCCAGCAGCCCCGGTTGGACGAAAGAGACCCAGTACTTC.

The chain employs TRBV2 and TRBJ2-5, with D perhaps TRBD2 (5 bases). The ends were cut back, 3 bases at V and 5 bases at J, with 16 bases in the middle. Germline V gene sequence: CDR1 SNHLY, CDR2 FYNNEI. CDR3 length: 15 amino acids. The CDR3 region has the DNA TGTGCCAGCAGTGACCGGGATCCGTTTTCGGAGACCCAGTACTTC. Amino acid sequence: CASSDRDPFSETQYF.

This clonotype was recorded a few times. V is TRBV5-6 and J is TRBJ2-7; the D is unclear. Per germline, CDR1 SGHDT and CDR2 YYEEEE. V was trimmed by 2 bases and J by 6 bases, leaving 9 bases between them. The CDR3 runs to 12 residues. The CDR3 DNA reads as TGTGCCAGCAGCTTTAGAAGTGGCGAGCAGTACTTC. This translates into CASSFRSGEQYF.

V and J are TRBV11-2 and TRBJ2-1; D is undetermined. The CDR3 is 14 residues long. Trimming left V 0 bases short and J 8 bases short, with 11 bases between. Germline V CDR1 and CDR2: SGHAT, FQNNGV. The CDR3 sequence is CASSLDPLSHEQFF. CDR3 DNA: TGTGCCAGCAGCTTAGATCCCCTATCACATGAGCAGTTCTTC.

The chain recombines TRBV2 with TRBJ1-1; the match to TRBD1 covers 9 bases. Germline V gene data show CDR1 as SNHLY and CDR2 as FYNNEI. This CDR3 is 14 amino acids long. The J segment lost 2 bases and the V segment lost 6 bases, leaving 4 bases of the junction unmatched. In nucleotides, the CDR3 is TGTGCCAGCAGGGACAGGGGCCCTAACACTGAAGCTTTCTTT. Its translation is CASRDRGPNTEAFF.

The V and J genes are TRBV11-3 and TRBJ2-1; D may match TRBD1 or TRBD2 (5 bases each). The V gene lost 6 bases and the J gene lost 2 bases, with 14 bases spanning the gap. The CDR3 length is 15 residues. The germline V gene has CDR1 SGHNT and CDR2 YENEEA. CDR3: CASSLRDGAYNEQFF. The CDR3 nucleotides are TGTGCCAGCAGTCTCCGGGACGGAGCCTACAATGAGCAGTTCTTC.

The V call is TRBV7-3, the J call TRBJ2-7; 8 nucleotides line up with TRBD1. The CDR3 length is 19 residues. After removal of 5 bases from V and 0 bases from J, the junction contained 18 bases not matched to a gene. Germline-derived CDR1 and CDR2 are SGHTA and FQGTGA. The CDR3 region has the DNA TGTGCCAGCAGCCTAAGATCGGGGACAGGCCCCTTAAGCTCCTACGAGCAGTACTTC. This gives the protein CASSLRSGTGPLSSYEQYF.

CDR3 bases: TGCGCCAGCAGCCAAGTAACTGGGACAGGCAGTGACGAGCAGTACTTC. Translated: CASSQVTGTGSDEQYF. The rearrangement uses TRBV4-1 and TRBJ2-7; 8 bases line up with TRBD1. J gave up 5 bases and V 1 base, and 10 bases lay outside the gene matches. Germline-derived CDR1 and CDR2 are MGHRA and YSYEKL. This CDR3 comprises 16 residues.

In this sample, this clonotype turned up once. The gene calls are TRBV30 and TRBJ2-4; TRBD2 might be the D (7 bases). CDR3 length: 14 amino acids. CDR1 GTSNPN and CDR2 SVGIG come from the germline V gene (reference sequence). Trimming took off 0 bases at V and 8 bases at J, with 14 bases between the two ends. CDR3 DNA sequence: TGTGCCTGGAGTGTACTGGGAGGGGGGGACATTCAGTACTTC. This translates into CAWSVLGGGDIQYF. The full variable domain, with the rest looked up from reference TRBV30 and TRBJ2-4, is SQTIHQWPATLVQPVGSPLSLECTVEGTSNPNLYWYRQAAGRGLQLLFYSVGIGQISSEVPQNLSASRPQDRQFILSSKKLLLSDSGFYLCAWSVLGGGDIQYFGAGTRLSVL.

This clonotype was picked up a small number of times. The V gene is TRBV10-1, the J gene TRBJ2-5; 11 bases align to TRBD2. The germline V gene has CDR1 WNHNN and CDR2 SYGVQD (reference sequence). The CDR3 is 16 amino acids. Trimming cost V 6 bases and J 1 base; bases outside gene matches: 7. The CDR3 spells CASSLGTSGGQETQYF. For the CDR3, the DNA is TGCGCCAGCAGCCTCGGGACTAGCGGAGGCCAAGAGACCCAGTACTTC.

The rearrangement joins TRBV29-1 to TRBJ1-1, with 8 positions matching TRBD1. This CDR3 is built from 12 residues. Germline CDR1 is SQVTM and CDR2 is ANQGSEA. V lost 8 bases, J lost 4 bases, and 6 bases stayed unmatched. This chain's CDR3 is CSSRTGSTEAFF. DNA of the CDR3: TGCAGCAGTAGGACAGGGTCCACTGAAGCTTTCTTT. The full variable domain, rest sourced from reference TRBV29-1 and TRBJ1-1, is SAVISQKPSRDICQRGTSLTIQCQVDSQVTMMFWYRQQPGQSLTLIATANQGSEATYESGFVIDKFPISRPNLTFSTLTVSNMSPEDSSIYLCSSRTGSTEAFFGQGTRLTVV.

The count of this clonotype is one. This chain links TRBV11-1 with TRBJ2-7; D ambiguous. The CDR3 contains 13 residues. Between the trimmed V and J ends, which lost 3 bases and 0 bases, there was a span of 6 bases. Germline V gene lookup returns CDR1 SGHAT and CDR2 FQDESV (reference sequence). CDR3 sequence (DNA): TGTGCCAGCAGCTTTGCGCCCTCCTACGAGCAGTACTTC. As protein: CASSFAPSYEQYF.

The chain couples TRBV6-2 or TRBV6-3 to TRBJ2-7; D gene ambiguous. Germline-derived CDR1 and CDR2 are MNHEY and SVGEGT. This CDR3 region has 16 residues. V shed 3 bases and J shed 0 bases, with 15 bases lying between them. The CDR3 loop reads CASSYEEGRTSYEQYF. CDR3 nucleotide sequence: TGTGCCAGCAGTTATGAGGAAGGACGGACCTCCTACGAGCAGTACTTC.

This sequence joins TRBV4-1 and TRBJ2-2; 10 bases are shared with TRBD2. With 4 bases clipped from V and 4 bases from J, the junction kept 9 bases outside the gene matches. The germline CDR1 and CDR2 sequences are MGHRA and YSYEKL. CDR3 length equals 17 residues. CDR3 protein: CASSLLSGGAGTGELFF. Here the CDR3 DNA reads TGCGCCAGCAGCCTTTTAAGCGGGGGGGCCGGCACCGGGGAGCTGTTTTTT.

The chain couples TRBV7-6 to TRBJ2-3; 7 bases map to TRBD1. The germline V gene encodes CDR1 SGHVS and CDR2 FNYEAQ. The CDR3 runs to 15 residues. The V gene end was trimmed by 5 bases and the J gene end by 3 bases; junction bases not matched to a gene: 8. The CDR3 is CASSRQGVETDTQYF. CDR3 nucleotides: TGTGCCAGCAGCAGACAGGGAGTAGAAACAGATACGCAGTATTTT.

The chain links TRBV11-3 to TRBJ2-7; D may be TRBD2 (6 bases). The CDR3 runs 13 residues. Per germline, CDR1 SGHNT and CDR2 YENEEA. The V end lost 5 bases, the J end lost 0 bases, and 8 bases lay between the germline ends. The CDR3 bases are TGTGCCAGCAGCCGGGGGAGCTCCTACGAGCAGTACTTC. Translated: CASSRGSSYEQYF.

The CDR3 sequence: CASSLLGGSYEQYF. The CDR3 DNA sequence: TGTGCCAGCAGCCTGCTCGGGGGAAGCTACGAGCAGTACTTC. The J gene is TRBJ2-7, the V gene TRBV3-1, with D perhaps matching TRBD2 (6 bases). The CDR3 contains 14 residues. V lost 4 bases, J lost 3 bases, and 13 bases lay in between. Germline CDR1 and CDR2: LGHDT and YNNKEL (reference sequence).

The chain joins TRBV28 to TRBJ1-3; D ambiguous. Between the trimmed V and J ends, which lost 1 base and 0 bases, there was a span of 10 bases. This CDR3 is 16 amino acids long. Germline-derived CDR1 and CDR2 are MDHEN and SYDVKM. CDR3 in amino acids: CASSLLTSYSGNTIYF. In DNA, the CDR3 is TGTGCCAGCAGTTTATTAACCAGCTACTCTGGAAACACCATATATTTT. Full variable domain (missing parts from reference TRBV28 and TRBJ1-3): DVKVTQSSRYLVKRTGEKVFLECVQDMDHENMFWYRQDPGLGLRLIYFSYDVKMKEKGDIPEGYSVSREKKERFSLILESASTNQTSMYLCASSLLTSYSGNTIYFGEGSWLTVV.

This clonotype came up a few times. DNA of the CDR3: TGCGCCAGCAGCTTGTCTTCGGGGGAGTACTATGGCTACACCTTC. It yields the protein CASSLSSGEYYGYTF. This chain joins TRBV5-1 and TRBJ1-2, with D possibly TRBD1 on 5 matching bases. The CDR3 contains 15 residues. Germline assignment: CDR1 SGHRS and CDR2 YFSETQ. V was trimmed by 1 base and J by 3 bases, leaving 13 bases between them.

The V gene is TRBV18, the J gene TRBJ2-1; 12 bases map to TRBD2. With 3 bases clipped from V and 4 bases from J, the junction kept 7 bases outside the gene matches. This CDR3 contains 17 residues. The germline gives CDR1 KGHSH, CDR2 LQKENI. This CDR3 is CASSPPSGTSGYNEQFF. CDR3 coding DNA: TGTGCCAGCTCACCCCCCTCGGGGACTAGCGGGTACAATGAGCAGTTCTTC.

This clonotype was observed a handful of times. The chain links TRBV18 to TRBJ2-5, with no clear D. The germline V and J ends were trimmed by 3 bases and 2 bases, with 7 bases remaining between them. This CDR3 contains 13 residues. Germline-derived CDR1 and CDR2 are KGHSH and LQKENI. As DNA, the CDR3 is TGTGCCAGCTCACCGTTGTGGCAAGAGACCCAGTACTTC. This encodes CASSPLWQETQYF.

The CDR3 DNA is TGCAGCGTTCGACTAGCGGGGAGCTACGAGCAGTACTTC. Translating it yields CSVRLAGSYEQYF. The chain uses TRBV29-1 and TRBJ2-7; the match to TRBD2 covers 11 bases. This CDR3 contains 13 residues. With 5 bases clipped from V and 3 bases from J, the junction kept 3 bases outside the gene matches. Germline V lookup: CDR1 SQVTM, CDR2 ANQGSEA.

This sequence joins TRBV20-1 and TRBJ1-4, with D hard to call. Germline CDR1 reads DFQATT; CDR2 reads SNEGSKA (reference sequence). This CDR3 contains 13 residues. V lost 3 bases, J lost 4 bases, and 9 bases lay in between. CDR3 residues: CSASGALNEKLFF. DNA for the CDR3: TGCAGTGCTAGTGGCGCCCTTAATGAAAAACTGTTTTTT.

The chain couples TRBV5-5 to TRBJ2-7; maybe TRBD1 (6 bases). CDR1 is SGHKS and CDR2 is YYEKEE in the germline V gene (reference sequence). V dropped 3 bases and J dropped 2 bases, with 12 bases sitting between them. CDR3 length: 14 residues. The CDR3 DNA reads as TGTGCCAGCAGCTATTGGACAGTTCCCTACGAGCAGTACTTC. Its translation: CASSYWTVPYEQYF.